These 30 T cell receptor beta chains were sequenced from one sample in a study of untreated major depressive disorder. The data were produced by immunoSEQ multiplex PCR, yet TCRdb's version contains in-frame clones alone and is incomplete. The table shows about 25,000 clones, with roughly nine tenths occurring only once. Study-wide points: Depressed patients' CD4+ T cells carried increased TRBV05-01 (Vbeta 5.1) usage versus control CD4+ T cells.

Their antigens remain unidentified. The source material was CD4+ T cells from PBMCs. Receptors were obtained from a woman in her twenties or thirties with major depressive disorder.

The J gene is TRBJ2-3, the V gene TRBV4-1; 8 bases line up with TRBD2. Trimming at V came to 4 bases and at J to 9 bases, leaving 3 bases not matched to a gene. The germline V gene encodes CDR1 MGHRA and CDR2 YSYEKL. The CDR3 runs 12 residues. CDR3 in DNA: TGCGCCAGCAGCCTTAGCGGGGTAACGCAGTATTTT. It specifies CASSLSGVTQYF.

The rearrangement uses TRBV19 and TRBJ2-3; the match to TRBD1 covers 8 bases. V was pared by 6 bases and J by 4 bases, with 6 bases of the junction left unmatched. The CDR3 extends over 14 amino acids. Germline V CDR1 and CDR2: LNHDA, SQIVND (reference sequence). Here the CDR3 reads CASSSRTGSDTQYF. CDR3 in DNA: TGTGCCAGTAGCTCCCGGACAGGGTCAGATACGCAGTATTTT.

The J gene is TRBJ2-3, the V gene TRBV5-1; D uncertain. V was trimmed by 4 bases and J by 2 bases, leaving 11 bases between them. This CDR3 region has 14 residues. Per the germline V gene, CDR1 is SGHRS and CDR2 is YFSETQ. In nucleotides, the CDR3 is TGCGCCAGCAGCCCCCAAGGGTACACAGATACGCAGTATTTT. Translated: CASSPQGYTDTQYF.

The rearrangement links TRBV6-5 to TRBJ2-7; D possibly corresponds to TRBD2 (6 bases). CDR3 length: 16 residues. Germline CDR1 is MNHEY and CDR2 is SVGAGI. V lost 0 bases and J 2 bases, leaving 14 bases between the germline ends. As DNA, the CDR3 is TGTGCCAGCAGTTACTCGAAAACCGCGGGGACCTACGAGCAGTACTTC. Protein: CASSYSKTAGTYEQYF.

J is TRBJ1-6 and V is TRBV4-3, with D maybe TRBD1 (5 bases). V was pared by 10 bases and J by 6 bases, with 19 bases between. CDR1 is LGHNA, CDR2 YSLEER, per germline. The CDR3 has 15 residues. CDR3 sequence: CATREGTTVNSPLHF. In DNA form, the CDR3 reads TGCGCCACCAGAGAGGGGACGACAGTTAATTCACCCCTCCACTTT.

V gene TRBV4-3 combines with J gene TRBJ2-1; D unclear. Germline V gene sequence: CDR1 LGHNA, CDR2 YSLEER. The germline V and J ends were trimmed by 4 bases and 4 bases, with 2 bases remaining between them. The CDR3 is 11 residues long. The CDR3, as DNA: TGCGCCAGCAGCCGTTACAATGAGCAGTTCTTC. This encodes CASSRYNEQFF.

This sequence joins TRBV6-1 and TRBJ2-5; 9 nucleotides match TRBD2. The CDR3 length is 15 residues. The V gene's germline CDR1 is MNHNS and CDR2 SASEGT. The J segment lost 6 bases and the V segment lost 6 bases, leaving 11 bases of the junction unmatched. For the CDR3, the DNA is TGTGCCAGCAGAACGATGCGGGGGGGCAGTCAGACCCAGTACTTC. As protein: CASRTMRGGSQTQYF.

V is TRBV19 and J is TRBJ1-5; tentative D call: TRBD1 (6 bases). The CDR3 has 14 residues. Germline V gene data show CDR1 as LNHDA and CDR2 as SQIVND (reference sequence). The V end lost 1 base, the J end lost 6 bases, and 10 bases lay between the germline ends. CDR3 in DNA: TGTGCCAGTAGTATAGGGCAGGGGACTCAGCCCCAGCATTTT. Protein product: CASSIGQGTQPQHF.

The chain combines TRBV7-3 with TRBJ2-2, with 10 positions matching TRBD2. The ends lost 5 bases at V and 2 bases at J; junction bases unmatched: 2. The CDR3 is made up of 15 amino acids. The germline CDR1 and CDR2 sequences are SGHTA and FQGTGA. The CDR3 is CASSRTSGNTGELFF. The DNA of the CDR3 is TGTGCCAGCAGCCGGACTAGCGGAAACACCGGGGAGCTGTTTTTT.

J is TRBJ2-5 and V is TRBV29-1; no clear D gene. CDR3 length equals 12 residues. The germline V gene has CDR1 SQVTM and CDR2 ANQGSEA. Deletions cut 4 bases from V and 1 base from J, with 7 bases between. CDR3 sequence reads: CSVVSPQETQYF. The CDR3, as DNA: TGCAGCGTTGTGTCACCCCAAGAGACCCAGTACTTC.

This rearrangement joins TRBV27 to TRBJ1-1; D remains unclear. The CDR3 covers 15 residues. CDR1 and CDR2 from the germline V gene are MNHEY and SMNVEV (reference sequence). V dropped 7 bases and J dropped 4 bases, with 19 bases sitting between them. The CDR3 sequence is CASTQVGGRGTEAFF. CDR3 coding DNA: TGTGCCAGCACCCAGGTGGGCGGGCGAGGCACTGAAGCTTTCTTT.

The gene calls are TRBV23-1 and TRBJ2-6; no reliable D call. TRBV23-1 is known as an ORF, though its function is uncertain. The CDR3 extends over 13 amino acids. The V gene lost 4 bases and the J gene lost 0 bases, with 1 base spanning the gap. The CDR3 spells CASSPSGANVLTF. In nucleotides, the CDR3 is TGCGCCAGCAGTCCCTCTGGGGCCAACGTCCTGACTTTC.

This clone was recorded once. The chain links TRBV5-8 to TRBJ1-5; 7 bases are shared with TRBD1. CDR3 size: 14 residues. Germline-derived CDR1 and CDR2 are SGHTS and YDEGEE. The V gene end was trimmed by 1 base and the J gene end by 9 bases; junction bases not matched to a gene: 7. CDR3 sequence: CASSLLGQRGPQHF. The CDR3 nucleotides read TGTGCCAGCAGCTTGCTGGGACAGCGGGGGCCCCAGCATTTT. Based on the CDR3 plus reference TRBV5-8 and TRBJ1-5, the full variable domain is EAGVTQSPTHLIKTRGQQATLRCSPISGHTSVYWYQQALGLGLQFLLWYDEGEERNRGNFPPRFSGRQFPNYSSELNVNALELEDSALYLCASSLLGQRGPQHFGDGTRLSIL.

This clone was seen a few times. The chain employs TRBV2 and TRBJ2-7, with D tentatively TRBD2 (5 bases). Trimming took off 6 bases at V and 5 bases at J, with 14 bases between the two ends. In germline, CDR1 is SNHLY, CDR2 FYNNEI. CDR3 length equals 13 residues. The DNA of the CDR3 is TGTGCCAGCAGGGACTGGTGGAGCGACGAGCAGTACTTC. Protein: CASRDWWSDEQYF. Based on the CDR3 plus reference TRBV2 and TRBJ2-7, the full variable domain is EPEVTQTPSHQVTQMGQEVILRCVPISNHLYFYWYRQILGQKVEFLVSFYNNEISEKSEIFDDQFSVERPDGSNFTLKIRSTKLEDSAMYFCASRDWWSDEQYFGPGTRLTVT.

This chain connects TRBV19 to TRBJ1-1; D gene unclear. Trimming took 1 base from V and 11 from J, leaving 17 bases between them. This CDR3 region has 14 residues. Germline loops: CDR1 LNHDA, CDR2 SQIVND (reference sequence). The CDR3 spells CASSIAGDIRGAFF. CDR3 nucleotide sequence: TGTGCCAGTAGTATAGCGGGCGACATCCGCGGTGCTTTCTTT.

This clone has a single count. The rearrangement uses TRBV2 and TRBJ1-1; unclear D gene. Trimming removed 3 bases at V and 1 base at J, with 6 bases between. Germline V gives CDR1 SNHLY, CDR2 FYNNEI. CDR3 size: 13 residues. DNA of the CDR3: TGTGCCAGCAGTGAGCGGGGGAACACTGAAGCTTTCTTT. Translating gives CASSERGNTEAFF.

This clone was counted once. The V call is TRBV18, the J call TRBJ1-5; 7 bases map to TRBD1. Trimming at V came to 4 bases and at J to 6 bases, leaving 9 bases not matched to a gene. Germline lookup yields CDR1 KGHSH and CDR2 LQKENI. CDR3 length: 15 amino acids. The CDR3 reads CASSRVTGVGQPQHF. In nucleotides, the CDR3 is TGTGCCAGCTCACGCGTAACAGGGGTCGGTCAGCCCCAGCATTTT. Based on the CDR3 plus reference TRBV18 and TRBJ1-5, the full variable domain is NAGVMQNPRHLVRRRGQEARLRCSPMKGHSHVYWYRQLPEEGLKFMVYLQKENIIDESGMPKERFSAEFPKEGPSILRIQQVVRGDSAAYFCASSRVTGVGQPQHFGDGTRLSIL.

V is TRBV4-3 and J is TRBJ2-5; D ambiguous. Germline V gives CDR1 LGHNA, CDR2 YSLEER. V gave up 1 base and J gave up 7 bases, with 16 bases separating them. The CDR3 extends over 15 amino acids. The CDR3 region has the DNA TGCGCCAGCAGCCAAGTTTGGGCGCAGGAGCGGACCCAGTACTTC. This codes for CASSQVWAQERTQYF.

V is TRBV29-1 and J is TRBJ1-1; the D is unclear. From germline, CDR1 is SQVTM and CDR2 ANQGSEA. The CDR3 runs to 10 residues. CDR3 nucleotides: TGCAGTATCCAGAACACTGAAGCTTTCTTT. It codes for CSIQNTEAFF.

The V gene is TRBV28, the J gene TRBJ1-2, with TRBD1 as a possible D gene (6 bases). V was cut by 6 bases and J by 4 bases, with 15 bases left in between. The CDR3 contains 14 residues. The germline CDR1 and CDR2 sequences are MDHEN and SYDVKM. As DNA, the CDR3 is TGTGCCAGCAGCCCATCTGGGGGCTTCTATGGCTACACCTTC. This translates into CASSPSGGFYGYTF.

The chain employs TRBV5-1 and TRBJ2-6; D is undetermined. This CDR3 is built from 14 residues. Germline loops: CDR1 SGHRS, CDR2 YFSETQ. Trimming stripped 4 bases from V and 4 bases from J, with 9 bases between. The CDR3: CASSDASGANVLTF. The CDR3 DNA sequence: TGCGCCAGCAGCGATGCGTCCGGGGCCAACGTCCTGACTTTC.

This chain uses TRBV9 with TRBJ1-5; the match to TRBD1 covers 8 bases. V was clipped by 0 bases and J by 11 bases; unmatched bases: 7. In germline, CDR1 is SGDLS, CDR2 YYNGEE. CDR3 length equals 14 residues. In nucleotides, the CDR3 is TGTGCCAGCAGCGTAGAGGACAGGGATGGGTCCCAGCATTTT. Translated, it gives CASSVEDRDGSQHF.

This rearrangement joins TRBV5-1 to TRBJ1-2, with 7 bases identical to TRBD1. Germline trimming cut 4 bases from V and 6 bases from J; bases unmatched to any gene: 9. This CDR3 is built from 14 residues. Germline lookup yields CDR1 SGHRS and CDR2 YFSETQ. The CDR3 sequence is CASSPGQLVDGYTF. CDR3 nucleotide sequence: TGCGCCAGCAGCCCGGGACAGTTGGTCGATGGCTACACCTTC.

V and J are TRBV5-6 and TRBJ1-1; no definite D call. The CDR3 runs to 12 residues. The germline V and J ends were trimmed by 0 bases and 3 bases, with 3 bases remaining between them. Germline V gene data show CDR1 as SGHDT and CDR2 as YYEEEE. The CDR3 sequence is CASSLVDTEAFF. Written as DNA, the CDR3 is TGTGCCAGCAGCTTGGTGGACACTGAAGCTTTCTTT.

V is TRBV6-5 and J is TRBJ1-2; D is uncertain. The germline gives CDR1 MNHEY, CDR2 SVGAGI. Trimming shortened V by 2 bases and J by 4 bases, and 11 bases separated the two germline ends. The CDR3 contains 14 residues. The CDR3, as DNA: TGTGCCAGCAGTTACAGTCAGAACCGCTATGGCTACACCTTC. Translation gives CASSYSQNRYGYTF.

The CDR3 DNA follows: TGCGCCAGCAGCCAAGATCAAAGGTCTTATGGCTACACCTTC. Protein sequence: CASSQDQRSYGYTF. This chain links TRBV4-3 with TRBJ1-2; unclear D gene. CDR1 and CDR2 from the germline V gene are LGHNA and YSLEER. The CDR3 totals 14 residues. V was shortened by 0 bases and J by 5 bases, with 10 bases between the two germline ends.

The chain carries TRBV2 and TRBJ2-7, with a tentative D call TRBD2 (6 bases). The CDR3 spans 16 residues. Deletions cut 6 bases from V and 3 bases from J, with 21 bases between. Germline V gene lookup returns CDR1 SNHLY and CDR2 FYNNEI. CDR3 nucleotide sequence: TGTGCCAGCAGGAGGTCCGGGACTCGAGGCGTCTACGAGCAGTACTTC. Its protein product is CASRRSGTRGVYEQYF.

V and J are TRBV29-1 and TRBJ2-5; D perhaps matches TRBD1 (6 bases). Germline V lookup: CDR1 SQVTM, CDR2 ANQGSEA. V shed 7 bases and J shed 2 bases, with 14 bases lying between them. The length of the CDR3 is 13 residues. CDR3 amino acids: CSDAPGTQETQYF. The CDR3 DNA is TGCAGCGACGCCCCCGGGACACAAGAGACCCAGTACTTC. Looking up the rest from reference TRBV29-1 and TRBJ2-5 gives the full variable domain: SAVISQKPSRDICQRGTSLTIQCQVDSQVTMMFWYRQQPGQSLTLIATANQGSEATYESGFVIDKFPISRPNLTFSTLTVSNMSPEDSSIYLCSDAPGTQETQYFGPGTRLLVL.

The chain carries TRBV6-1 and TRBJ1-4; D gene unclear. This CDR3 has 14 amino acids. V gave up 7 bases and J gave up 0 bases, with 9 bases separating them. Germline lookup yields CDR1 MNHNS and CDR2 SASEGT. DNA of the CDR3: TGTGCCAGCACCGCCGGGGCAACTAATGAAAAACTGTTTTTT. It is translated as CASTAGATNEKLFF.

The table lists this clone with a count of one. J is TRBJ2-1 and V is TRBV4-3; TRBD2 agrees at 8 bases. This CDR3 region has 18 residues. CDR1 and CDR2 (germline): LGHNA, YSLEER. V gave up 0 bases and J gave up 6 bases; unmatched junction bases: 13. The CDR3 region is CASSQDPQWREVGNEQFF. CDR3 DNA sequence: TGCGCCAGCAGCCAAGATCCTCAGTGGCGGGAGGTCGGCAATGAGCAGTTCTTC.